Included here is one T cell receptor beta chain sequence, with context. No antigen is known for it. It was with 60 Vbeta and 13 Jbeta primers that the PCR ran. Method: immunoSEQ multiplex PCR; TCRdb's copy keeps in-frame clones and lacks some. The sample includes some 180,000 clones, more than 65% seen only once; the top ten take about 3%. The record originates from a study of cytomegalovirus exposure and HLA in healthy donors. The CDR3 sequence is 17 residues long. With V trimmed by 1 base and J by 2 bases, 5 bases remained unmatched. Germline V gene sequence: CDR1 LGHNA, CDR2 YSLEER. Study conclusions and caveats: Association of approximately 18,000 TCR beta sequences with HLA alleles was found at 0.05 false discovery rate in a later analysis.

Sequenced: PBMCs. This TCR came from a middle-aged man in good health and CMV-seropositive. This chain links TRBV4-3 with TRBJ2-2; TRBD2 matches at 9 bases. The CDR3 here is CASSQGDLAGNTGELFF. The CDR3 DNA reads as TGCGCCAGCAGCCAAGGTGATCTAGCGGGAAACACCGGGGAGCTGTTTTTT.